This record concerns one T cell receptor (beta chain) sequence. What it binds is unknown. This CDR3 has 14 residues. The V gene's germline CDR1 is LGHDT and CDR2 YNNKEL (reference sequence). V lost 2 bases and J 0 bases, leaving 7 bases between the germline ends. The TCR library protocol attached unique molecular identifiers to the individual cDNA molecules. MiXCR was run by TCRdb on the 5' RACE reads, yielding one entry per CDR3 protein. The sample lists 70,000 to 95,000 distinct CDR3 sequences, roughly 14% occurring once. The sample is drawn from a study of early T cells in non-severe SARS-CoV-2 infection. Across the study: Sequencing of bulk RNA from unsorted whole blood was done, without chain pairing. Study-level results: CD4 and private specificities were missed by VDJdb matching, which favored anti-spike CD8 responses.

What was sequenced was whole blood. The clonotype was recovered from an adult who was a healthcare worker with PCR-confirmed SARS-CoV-2 infection or an uninfected control (not recorded which). The chain has TRBV3-1 and TRBJ2-5; D ambiguous. The CDR3 coding sequence is TGTGCCAGCAGCCAACGCCATAACCAAGAGACCCAGTACTTC. Its protein is CASSQRHNQETQYF.